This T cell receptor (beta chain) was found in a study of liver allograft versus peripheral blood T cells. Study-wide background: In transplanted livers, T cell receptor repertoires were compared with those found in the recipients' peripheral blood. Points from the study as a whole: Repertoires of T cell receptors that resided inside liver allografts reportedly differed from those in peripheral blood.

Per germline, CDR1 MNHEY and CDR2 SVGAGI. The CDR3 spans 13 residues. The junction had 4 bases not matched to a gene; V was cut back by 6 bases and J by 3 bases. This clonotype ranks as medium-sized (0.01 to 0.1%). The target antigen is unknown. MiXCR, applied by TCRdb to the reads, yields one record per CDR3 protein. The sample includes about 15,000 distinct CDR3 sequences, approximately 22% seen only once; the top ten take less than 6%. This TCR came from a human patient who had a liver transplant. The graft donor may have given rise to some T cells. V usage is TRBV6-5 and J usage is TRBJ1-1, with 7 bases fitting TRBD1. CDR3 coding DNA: TGTGCCAGCAGACGGGACAGCTACACTGAAGCTTTCTTT. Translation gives CASRRDSYTEAFF.